Listed here is a single TCR beta chain. Antigen: not known. Germline assignment: CDR1 SGHKS and CDR2 YYEKEE (reference sequence). CDR3 size: 14 residues. V was shortened by 0 bases and J by 8 bases, with 12 bases between the two germline ends. As for time point: week 35, safety follow-up. Every single dose of the vaccine, 300 ug of mutant IDH1 20-mer peptide, came with topical imiquimod. Donors had new IDH1-mutant astrocytomas of WHO grade 3 or 4 (ATRX-lost). This entry comes from a study of a mutant IDH1 vaccine in newly diagnosed glioma. The protocol was immunoSEQ multiplex PCR, while the TCRdb copy is restricted to in-frame clones and leaves out a portion. The sample consists of about 45,000 clones, 92% of them appearing once.

This chain connects TRBV5-5 to TRBJ1-5; D gene unclear. The sequencing here drew on PBMCs, taken from a glioma patient whose treatment included an IDH1 peptide vaccine. This receptor was taken from a man aged 50-59 years with glioma. CDR3 sequence: CASSLAQEFEPQHF. CDR3 nucleotide sequence: TGTGCCAGCAGCTTGGCCCAGGAGTTTGAGCCCCAGCATTTT.